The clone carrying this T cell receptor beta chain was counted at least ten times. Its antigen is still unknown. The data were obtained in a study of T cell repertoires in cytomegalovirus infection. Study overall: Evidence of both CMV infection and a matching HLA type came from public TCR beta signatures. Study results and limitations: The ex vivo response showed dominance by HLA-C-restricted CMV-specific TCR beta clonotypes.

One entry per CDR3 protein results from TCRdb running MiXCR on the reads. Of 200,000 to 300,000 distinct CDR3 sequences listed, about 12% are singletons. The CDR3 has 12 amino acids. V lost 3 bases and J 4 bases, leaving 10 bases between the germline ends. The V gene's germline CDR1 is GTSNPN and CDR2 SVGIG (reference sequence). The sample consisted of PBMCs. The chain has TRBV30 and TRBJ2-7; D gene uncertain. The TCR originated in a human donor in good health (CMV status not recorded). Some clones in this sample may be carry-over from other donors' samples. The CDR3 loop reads CAWSVTVYEQYF. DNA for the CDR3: TGTGCCTGGAGCGTTACTGTTTACGAGCAGTACTTC.